A single sample is the source of the 17 T cell receptor beta chains below, sequenced in a study of blood T cells in healthy people across ages. The authors ran a second PCR of about 7 to 11 cycles using a sample-barcoded 5' primer and a J-beta primer mix. MiXCR, run by TCRdb on the 5' RACE reads, gives a single entry per CDR3 protein. Among about 2 million distinct CDR3 sequences listed, 49% were seen once. Sequencing used blood. These receptors all stem from a woman between 40 and 55 years old in good health.

J is TRBJ1-2 and V is TRBV20-1; the D is unclear. This CDR3 comprises 12 residues. The germline CDR1 and CDR2 sequences are DFQATT and SNEGSKA (reference sequence). V was shortened by 6 bases and J by 6 bases, with 14 bases between the two germline ends. CDR3 sequence: CSALFLTHGYTF. CDR3 DNA sequence: TGCAGTGCCCTGTTTCTGACCCATGGCTACACCTTC.

This chain uses TRBV7-9 with TRBJ1-2; no firm D call. V shed 0 bases and J shed 7 bases, with 9 bases lying between them. The CDR3 consists of 13 residues. The germline gives CDR1 SEHNR, CDR2 FQNEAQ (reference sequence). CDR3 amino acids: CASSLAQETGYTF. The CDR3 nucleotides are TGTGCCAGCAGCTTAGCCCAAGAGACTGGCTACACCTTC.

The chain employs TRBV6-6 and TRBJ2-1; D unclear. Germline V lookup: CDR1 MNHNY, CDR2 SVGAGI (reference sequence). V lost 4 bases and J 7 bases, leaving 23 bases between the germline ends. CDR3 length equals 17 residues. The CDR3 here is CASSLSRGSLSRNEQFF. CDR3 DNA sequence: TGTGCCAGCAGTTTAAGTAGAGGCAGCCTCTCGCGAAATGAGCAGTTCTTC.

On this clonotype itself: A read error may produce the germline difference seen at one junction end. The rearrangement links TRBV14 to TRBJ1-2, with unresolved D. The CDR3 sequence is 15 residues long. Germline-derived CDR1 and CDR2 are SGHDN and FVKESK. The CDR3, as DNA: TGTGCCAGTAGCCAAGATCTTGGCAGGTTTTCCGGCTACACCTTC. Translating gives CASSQDLGRFSGYTF.

The chain links TRBV4-3 to TRBJ2-1; TRBD1 is a possible D gene (6 bases). V shed 0 bases and J shed 6 bases, with 12 bases lying between them. The CDR3 consists of 15 residues. Germline CDR1 LGHNA, CDR2 YSLEER. CDR3 residues: CASSQDLGALNEQFF. The CDR3 coding sequence is TGCGCCAGCAGCCAAGATTTGGGGGCCCTCAATGAGCAGTTCTTC.

The chain has TRBV15 and TRBJ2-6, with no clear D. In germline, CDR1 is LNHNV, CDR2 YYDKDF (reference sequence). The CDR3 runs to 12 residues. The DNA for the CDR3 is TGTGCTTACAGCTCTGGGGCCAACGTCCTGACTTTC. Protein product: CAYSSGANVLTF.

There are many counts of this clonotype. The chain couples TRBV6-4 to TRBJ1-5; no reliable D call. Per the germline V gene, CDR1 is MRHNA and CDR2 is SNTAGT. The CDR3 is made up of 13 amino acids. With 4 bases removed from V and 2 bases from J, the gap between germline ends came to 6 bases. The CDR3 bases are TGTGCCAGCAGTGGCGACGGCAATCAGCCCCAGCATTTT. This sequence encodes CASSGDGNQPQHF.

The rearrangement links TRBV9 to TRBJ2-1, with 7 bases fitting TRBD1. Per the germline V gene, CDR1 is SGDLS and CDR2 is YYNGEE. The CDR3 is made up of 14 amino acids. V lost 0 bases to trimming and J lost 10 bases; unmatched junction nucleotides: 7. The CDR3 spells CASSVGAGGWEQFF. The CDR3 bases are TGTGCCAGCAGCGTAGGGGCAGGGGGTTGGGAGCAGTTCTTC. Full variable domain (missing parts from reference TRBV9 and TRBJ2-1): DSGVTQTPKHLITATGQRVTLRCSPRSGDLSVYWYQQSLDQGLQFLIQYYNGEERAKGNILERFSAQQFPDLHSELNLSSLELGDSALYFCASSVGAGGWEQFFGPGTRLTVL.

This clonotype came up a few times. The chain uses TRBV20-1 and TRBJ1-2, with a weak D call TRBD1 (5 bases). This CDR3 has 12 amino acids. CDR1 is DFQATT and CDR2 is SNEGSKA in the germline V gene (reference sequence). V was cut by 6 bases and J by 2 bases, with 10 bases left in between. Here the CDR3 reads CSAGGGNYGYTF. The CDR3 nucleotides are TGCAGTGCCGGGGGGGGGAACTATGGCTACACCTTC.

The V gene is TRBV7-9, the J gene TRBJ2-1; 7 bases agree with TRBD2. Per germline, CDR1 SEHNR and CDR2 FQNEAQ (reference sequence). Unmatched junction bases numbered 5, after V lost 7 bases and J lost 2 bases. The CDR3 sequence is 14 residues long. This CDR3 is CASIRGGAYNEQFF. The DNA for the CDR3 is TGTGCCAGCATTCGCGGGGGAGCCTACAATGAGCAGTTCTTC.

This chain joins TRBV6-1 and TRBJ1-2, with 10 bases fitting TRBD1. Per germline, CDR1 MNHNS and CDR2 SASEGT. The CDR3 totals 15 residues. J was trimmed by 6 bases and V by 4 bases; bases with no gene match: 8. The CDR3: CASSVAGQGTDGYTF. As DNA, the CDR3 is TGTGCCAGCAGTGTAGCGGGACAGGGGACGGATGGCTACACCTTC.

This rearrangement joins TRBV20-1 to TRBJ2-1; possible D gene TRBD2, 6 bases. The length of the CDR3 is 17 residues. Per germline, CDR1 DFQATT and CDR2 SNEGSKA (reference sequence). The V and J ends lost 1 base and 6 bases respectively, with 22 bases between them. CDR3 DNA: TGCAGTGCTAGAGTTCTCTTAGCGGCCACCTTCATCAATGAGCAGTTCTTC. Its protein is CSARVLLAATFINEQFF.

The chain recombines TRBV20-1 with TRBJ2-4; D uncertain. V dropped 6 bases and J dropped 4 bases, with 4 bases sitting between them. Germline lookup yields CDR1 DFQATT and CDR2 SNEGSKA (reference sequence). The CDR3 is made up of 10 amino acids. CDR3 protein: CSAHKNIQYF. The CDR3 DNA is TGCAGTGCGCATAAAAACATTCAGTACTTC.

The chain has TRBV27 and TRBJ2-3; 8 nucleotides match TRBD2. The CDR3 loop spans 17 amino acids. The V segment lost 5 bases and the J segment 2 bases; nucleotides outside the gene matches: 12. Germline V CDR1 and CDR2: MNHEY, SMNVEV (reference sequence). The DNA of the CDR3 is TGTGCCAGCAGTCCCCTGCGGGGACTAGGAGCCACAGATACGCAGTATTTT. It codes for CASSPLRGLGATDTQYF.

The chain employs TRBV28 and TRBJ2-6; no definite D call. There are 17 residues in the CDR3. Germline loops: CDR1 MDHEN, CDR2 SYDVKM. The ends were cut back, 2 bases at V and 0 bases at J, with 11 bases in the middle. The CDR3, as DNA: TGTGCCAGCAGTTTAAGGATATTCAGCTCTGGGGCCAACGTCCTGACTTTC. Translating gives CASSLRIFSSGANVLTF.

The chain is built from TRBV12-3 or TRBV12-4 and TRBJ2-3, with D unclear. V dropped 7 bases and J dropped 0 bases, with 11 bases sitting between them. CDR3 length: 14 residues. The CDR3 bases are TGTGCCAGCACCGTCAGACCTAGCACAGATACGCAGTATTTT. It codes for CASTVRPSTDTQYF.

The CDR3 nucleotides read TGTGCCAGCAGCCAAGATAGTACAGGGGTCCACGAGCAGTACTTC. Its translation is CASSQDSTGVHEQYF. V usage is TRBV3-1 and J usage is TRBJ2-7; 7 positions match TRBD1. The V and J ends lost 0 bases and 5 bases, in that order; junction bases with no gene match: 7. The CDR3 runs 15 residues. Germline-derived CDR1 and CDR2 are LGHDT and YNNKEL (reference sequence).